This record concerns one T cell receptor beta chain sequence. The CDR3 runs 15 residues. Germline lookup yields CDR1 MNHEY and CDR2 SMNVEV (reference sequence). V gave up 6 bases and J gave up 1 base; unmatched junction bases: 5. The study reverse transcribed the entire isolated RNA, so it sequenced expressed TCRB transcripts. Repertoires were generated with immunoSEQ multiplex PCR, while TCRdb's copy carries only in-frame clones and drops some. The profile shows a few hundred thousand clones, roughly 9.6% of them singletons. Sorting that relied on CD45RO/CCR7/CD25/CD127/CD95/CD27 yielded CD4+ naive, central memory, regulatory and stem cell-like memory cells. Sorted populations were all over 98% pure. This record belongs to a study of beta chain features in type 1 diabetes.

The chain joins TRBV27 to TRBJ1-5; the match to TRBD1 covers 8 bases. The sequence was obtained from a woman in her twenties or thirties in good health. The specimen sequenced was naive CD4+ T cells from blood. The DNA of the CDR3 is TGTGCCAGCAGCTTACGGACAGGGAGCAATCAGCCCCAGCATTTT. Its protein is CASSLRTGSNQPQHF.